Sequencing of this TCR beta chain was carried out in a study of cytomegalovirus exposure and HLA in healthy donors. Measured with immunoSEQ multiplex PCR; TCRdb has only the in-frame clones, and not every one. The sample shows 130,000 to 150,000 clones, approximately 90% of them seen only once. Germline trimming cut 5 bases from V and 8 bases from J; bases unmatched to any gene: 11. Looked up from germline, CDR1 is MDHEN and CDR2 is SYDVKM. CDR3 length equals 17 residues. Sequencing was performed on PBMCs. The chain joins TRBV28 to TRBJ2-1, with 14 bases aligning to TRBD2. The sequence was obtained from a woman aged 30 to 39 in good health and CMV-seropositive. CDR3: CASSETSGRAEGYEQFF. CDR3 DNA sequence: TGTGCCAGCAGTGAGACTAGCGGGAGGGCCGAAGGTTATGAGCAGTTCTTC. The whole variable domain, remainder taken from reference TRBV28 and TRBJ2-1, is DVKVTQSSRYLVKRTGEKVFLECVQDMDHENMFWYRQDPGLGLRLIYFSYDVKMKEKGDIPEGYSVSREKKERFSLILESASTNQTSMYLCASSETSGRAEGYEQFFGPGTRLTVL.